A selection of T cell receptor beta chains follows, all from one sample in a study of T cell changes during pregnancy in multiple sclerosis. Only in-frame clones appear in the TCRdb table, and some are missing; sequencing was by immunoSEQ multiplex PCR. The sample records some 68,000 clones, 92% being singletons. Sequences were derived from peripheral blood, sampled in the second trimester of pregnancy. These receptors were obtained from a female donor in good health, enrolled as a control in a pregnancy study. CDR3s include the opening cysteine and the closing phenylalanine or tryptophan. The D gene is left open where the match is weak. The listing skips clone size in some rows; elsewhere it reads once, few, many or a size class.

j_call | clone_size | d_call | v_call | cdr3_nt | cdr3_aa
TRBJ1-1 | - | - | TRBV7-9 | TGTGCCAGCAGCCCGGCCCAAGGGAGGGACACTGAAGCTTTCTTT | CASSPAQGRDTEAFF
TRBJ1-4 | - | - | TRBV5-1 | TGCGCCAGCAGCGTTATAGGGGTTCCTAATGAAAAACTGTTTTTT | CASSVIGVPNEKLFF
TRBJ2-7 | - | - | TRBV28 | TGTGCCAGCAGTTTATGGGGGAGGCTCGACTCCTACGAGCAGTACTTC | CASSLWGRLDSYEQYF
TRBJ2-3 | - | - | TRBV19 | TGTGCCAGTAGTATAGAGGGGCTAGCGTGCGATACGCAGTATTTT | CASSIEGLACDTQYF
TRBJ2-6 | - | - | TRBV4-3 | TGCGCCAGCAGCCAAGATAAATCCTTTTCTGGGGCCAACGTCCTGACTTTC | CASSQDKSFSGANVLTF
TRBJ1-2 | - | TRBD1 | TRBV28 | TGTGCCAGCAGGCCCCTTGGACAGGGAACGTATGGCTACACCTTC | CASRPLGQGTYGYTF
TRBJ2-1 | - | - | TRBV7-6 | TGTGCCAGCAGCTCGGACAATGAGCAGTTCTTC | CASSSDNEQFF
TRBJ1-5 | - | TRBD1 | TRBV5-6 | TGTGCCAGCAGCAAAGGACAGGGGGCTGTCGGGCAGCCCCAGCATTTT | CASSKGQGAVGQPQHF
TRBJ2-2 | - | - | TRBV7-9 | TGTGCCAGCAGCTTAAGACAGTCGGTCACCGGGGAGCTGTTTTTT | CASSLRQSVTGELFF
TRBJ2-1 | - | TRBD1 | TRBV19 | TGTGCCAGTGCCGGACAGGGGGACTACAATGAGCAGTTCTTC | CASAGQGDYNEQFF
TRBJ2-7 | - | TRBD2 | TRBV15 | TGTGCCACCTCGCCTAGCGGGAGCCCCTACGAGCAGTACTTC | CATSPSGSPYEQYF
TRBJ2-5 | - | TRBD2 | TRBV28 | TGTGCCAGCAGTGGGCTTCTGGGGTCTAGCGGGATGGAGACCCAGTACTTC | CASSGLLGSSGMETQYF
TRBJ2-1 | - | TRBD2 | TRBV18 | TGTGCCAGCTCACCTCGAACCGGGACTAGCGGATCTTACAATGAGCAGTTCTTC | CASSPRTGTSGSYNEQFF
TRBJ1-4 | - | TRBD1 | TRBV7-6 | TGTGCCAGCACTAGACAGGGAGCTAATGAAAAACTGTTTTTT | CASTRQGANEKLFF
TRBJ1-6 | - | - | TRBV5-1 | TGCGCCAGCAGCAACGGGACTCTTAATTCACCCCTCCACTTT | CASSNGTLNSPLHF
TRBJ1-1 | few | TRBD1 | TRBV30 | TGTGCCTGGAGTGTACGTAACAGGGGCACTGAAGCTTTCTTT | CAWSVRNRGTEAFF
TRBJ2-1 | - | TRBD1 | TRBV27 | TGTGCCAGCAGTTACCTACAGGGGGCGTTGGATGAGCAGTTCTTC | CASSYLQGALDEQFF
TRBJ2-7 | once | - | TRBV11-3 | TGTGCCAGCAGCCCTATTAGCGGCACCTACGAGCAGTACTTC | CASSPISGTYEQYF
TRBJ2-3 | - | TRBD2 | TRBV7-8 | TGTGCCAGCAGGGGGGGGACTAGCGGGAGGATAAGGTTCACAGATACGCAGTATTTT | CASRGGTSGRIRFTDTQYF
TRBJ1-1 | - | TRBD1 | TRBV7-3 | TGTGCCAGCAGCCGAGGGGGCGGCTACACTGAAGCTTTCTTT | CASSRGGGYTEAFF
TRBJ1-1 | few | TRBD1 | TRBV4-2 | TGTGCCAGCAGCCCGACAGGGGAAGGGGTGATGAACACTGAAGCTTTCTTT | CASSPTGEGVMNTEAFF
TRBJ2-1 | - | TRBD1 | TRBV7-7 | TGTGCTAGCAGCCCGGACAGGGCTTCTAATGAGCAGTTCTTC | CASSPDRASNEQFF
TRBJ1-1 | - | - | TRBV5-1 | TGCGCCAGCAGTTCCCAGGGAACTGATGAAGCTTTCTTT | CASSSQGTDEAFF
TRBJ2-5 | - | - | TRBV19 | TGTGCCAGTAGTAGAGGTCAAGAGACCCAGTACTTC | CASSRGQETQYF
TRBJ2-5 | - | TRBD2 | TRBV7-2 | TGTGCCAGCAGCGGACGGACTAGCGGGATAGTAGAGACCCAGTACTTC | CASSGRTSGIVETQYF
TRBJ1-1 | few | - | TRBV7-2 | TGTGCCAGCAGCTTAGGTCAGGGGCGCACTGAAGCTTTCTTT | CASSLGQGRTEAFF
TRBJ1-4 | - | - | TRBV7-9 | TGTGCCAGCACCCCGAGCCGGGCAACTAATGAAAAACTGTTTTTT | CASTPSRATNEKLFF